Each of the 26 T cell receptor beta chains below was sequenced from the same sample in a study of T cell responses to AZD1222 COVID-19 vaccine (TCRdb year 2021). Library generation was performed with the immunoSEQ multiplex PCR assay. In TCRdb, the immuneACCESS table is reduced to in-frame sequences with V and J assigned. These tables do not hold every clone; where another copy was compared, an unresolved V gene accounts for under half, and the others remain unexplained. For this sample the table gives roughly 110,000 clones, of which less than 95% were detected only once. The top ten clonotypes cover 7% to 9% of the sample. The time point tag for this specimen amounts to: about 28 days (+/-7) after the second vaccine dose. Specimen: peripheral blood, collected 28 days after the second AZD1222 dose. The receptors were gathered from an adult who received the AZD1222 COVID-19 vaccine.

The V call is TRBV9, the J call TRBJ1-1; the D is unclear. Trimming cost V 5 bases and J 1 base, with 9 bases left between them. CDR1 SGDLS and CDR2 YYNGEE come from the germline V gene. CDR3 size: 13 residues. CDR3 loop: CASSTTGNTEAFF. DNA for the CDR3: TGTGCCAGCAGTACGACCGGGAACACTGAAGCTTTCTTT. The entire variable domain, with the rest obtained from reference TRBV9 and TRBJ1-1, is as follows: DSGVTQTPKHLITATGQRVTLRCSPRSGDLSVYWYQQSLDQGLQFLIQYYNGEERAKGNILERFSAQQFPDLHSELNLSSLELGDSALYFCASSTTGNTEAFFGQGTRLTVV.

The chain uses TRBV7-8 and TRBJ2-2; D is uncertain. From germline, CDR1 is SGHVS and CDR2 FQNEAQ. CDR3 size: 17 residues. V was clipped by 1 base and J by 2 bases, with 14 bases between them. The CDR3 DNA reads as TGTGCCAGCAGCTTAGGTATAGGGTCCGTCAACACCGGGGAGCTGTTTTTT. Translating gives CASSLGIGSVNTGELFF.

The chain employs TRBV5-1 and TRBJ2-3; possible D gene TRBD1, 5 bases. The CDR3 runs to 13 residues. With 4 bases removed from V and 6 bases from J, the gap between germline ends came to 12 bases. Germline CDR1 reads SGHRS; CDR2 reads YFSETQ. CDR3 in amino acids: CASSPQESDTQYF. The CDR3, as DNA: TGCGCCAGCAGCCCACAGGAGTCTGATACGCAGTATTTT. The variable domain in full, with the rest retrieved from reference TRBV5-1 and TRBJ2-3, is KAGVTQTPRYLIKTRGQQVTLSCSPISGHRSVSWYQQTPGQGLQFLFEYFSETQRNKGNFPGRFSGRQFSNSRSEMNVSTLELGDSALYLCASSPQESDTQYFGPGTRLTVL.

The CDR3 region is CASSINGEGNIQYF. As DNA, the CDR3 is TGTGCCAGTAGTATAAACGGGGAGGGGAACATTCAGTACTTC. The gene calls are TRBV19 and TRBJ2-4, with 7 bases identical to TRBD2. The CDR3 has 14 amino acids. Trimming took 2 bases from V and 7 from J; bases not matched to a gene: 5. In germline, CDR1 is LNHDA, CDR2 SQIVND (reference sequence). Combining the CDR3 with reference TRBV19 and TRBJ2-4 gives the whole variable domain DGGITQSPKYLFRKEGQNVTLSCEQNLNHDAMYWYRQDPGQGLRLIYYSQIVNDFQKGDIAEGYSVSREKKESFPLTVTSAQKNPTAFYLCASSINGEGNIQYFGAGTRLSVL.

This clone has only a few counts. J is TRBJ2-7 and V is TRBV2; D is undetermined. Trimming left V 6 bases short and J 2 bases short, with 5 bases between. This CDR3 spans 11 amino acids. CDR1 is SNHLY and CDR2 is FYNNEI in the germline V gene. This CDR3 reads CASRPPYEQYF. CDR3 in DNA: TGTGCCAGCAGACCCCCCTACGAGCAGTACTTC.

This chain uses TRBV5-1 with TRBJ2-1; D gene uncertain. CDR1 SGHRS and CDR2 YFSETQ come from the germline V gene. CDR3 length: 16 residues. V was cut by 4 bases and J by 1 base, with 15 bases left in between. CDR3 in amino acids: CASSPTVAISYNEQFF. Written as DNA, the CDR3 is TGCGCCAGCAGCCCGACGGTCGCTATATCCTACAATGAGCAGTTCTTC.

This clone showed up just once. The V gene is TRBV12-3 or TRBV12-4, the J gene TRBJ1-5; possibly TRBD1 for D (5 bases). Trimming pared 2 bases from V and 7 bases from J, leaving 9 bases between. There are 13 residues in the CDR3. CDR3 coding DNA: TGTGCCAGCAGTTTACGAAGGGACCAGCCCCAGCATTTT. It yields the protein CASSLRRDQPQHF.

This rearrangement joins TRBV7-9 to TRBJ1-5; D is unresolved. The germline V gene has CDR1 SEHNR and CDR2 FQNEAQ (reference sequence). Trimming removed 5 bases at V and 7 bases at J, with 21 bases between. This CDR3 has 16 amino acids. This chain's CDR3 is CASSLSPGPRPQPQHF. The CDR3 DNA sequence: TGTGCCAGCAGCCTCAGTCCCGGGCCCAGACCGCAGCCCCAGCATTTT. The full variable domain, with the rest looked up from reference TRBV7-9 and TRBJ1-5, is DTGVSQNPRHKITKRGQNVTFRCDPISEHNRLYWYRQTLGQGPEFLTYFQNEAQLEKSRLLSDRFSAERPKGSFSTLEIQRTEQGDSAMYLCASSLSPGPRPQPQHFGDGTRLSIL.

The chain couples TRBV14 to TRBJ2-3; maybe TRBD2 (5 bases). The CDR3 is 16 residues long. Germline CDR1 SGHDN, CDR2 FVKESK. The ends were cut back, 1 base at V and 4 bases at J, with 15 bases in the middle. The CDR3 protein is CASSQGLASSADTQYF. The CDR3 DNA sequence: TGTGCCAGCAGCCAAGGGTTGGCTAGCAGTGCAGATACGCAGTATTTT. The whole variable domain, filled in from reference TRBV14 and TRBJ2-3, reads EAGVTQFPSHSVIEKGQTVTLRCDPISGHDNLYWYRRVMGKEIKFLLHFVKESKQDESGMPNNRFLAERTGGTYSTLKVQPAELEDSGVYFCASSQGLASSADTQYFGPGTRLTVL.

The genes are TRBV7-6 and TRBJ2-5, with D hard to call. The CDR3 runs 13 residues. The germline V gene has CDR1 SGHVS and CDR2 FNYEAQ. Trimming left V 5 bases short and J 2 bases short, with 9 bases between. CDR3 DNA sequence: TGTGCCAGCAGCGTACGGGTACAAGAGACCCAGTACTTC. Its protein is CASSVRVQETQYF.

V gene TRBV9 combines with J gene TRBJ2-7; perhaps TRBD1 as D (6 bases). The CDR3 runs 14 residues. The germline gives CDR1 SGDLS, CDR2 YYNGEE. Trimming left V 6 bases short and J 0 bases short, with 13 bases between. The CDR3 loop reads CASNSQGTSYEQYF. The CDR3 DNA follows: TGTGCCAGCAACTCCCAGGGGACCTCCTACGAGCAGTACTTC.

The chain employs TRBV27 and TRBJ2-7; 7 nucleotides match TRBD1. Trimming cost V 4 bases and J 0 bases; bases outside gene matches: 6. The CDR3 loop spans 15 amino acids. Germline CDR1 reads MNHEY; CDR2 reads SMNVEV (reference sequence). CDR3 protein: CASSSYGTASYEQYF. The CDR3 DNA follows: TGTGCCAGCAGTTCTTACGGGACAGCCTCCTACGAGCAGTACTTC.

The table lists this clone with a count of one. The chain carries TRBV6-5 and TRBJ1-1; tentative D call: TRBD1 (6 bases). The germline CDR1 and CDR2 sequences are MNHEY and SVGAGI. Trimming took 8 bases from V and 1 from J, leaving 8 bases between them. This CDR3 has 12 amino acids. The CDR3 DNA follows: TGTGCCAGCTGGGACAAGAACACTGAAGCTTTCTTT. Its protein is CASWDKNTEAFF.

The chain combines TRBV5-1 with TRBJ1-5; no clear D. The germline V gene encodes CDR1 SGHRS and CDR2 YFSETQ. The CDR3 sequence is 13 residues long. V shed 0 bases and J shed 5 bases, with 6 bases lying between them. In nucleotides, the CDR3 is TGCGCCAGCAGCTTGGGCCCGGATCAGCCCCAGCATTTT. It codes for CASSLGPDQPQHF.

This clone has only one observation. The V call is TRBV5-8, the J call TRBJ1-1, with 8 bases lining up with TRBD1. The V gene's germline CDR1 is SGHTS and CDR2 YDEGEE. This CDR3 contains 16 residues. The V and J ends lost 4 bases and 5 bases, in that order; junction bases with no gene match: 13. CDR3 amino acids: CASSATTGGGWTEAFF. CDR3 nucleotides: TGTGCCAGCAGCGCGACTACAGGGGGAGGATGGACTGAAGCTTTCTTT.

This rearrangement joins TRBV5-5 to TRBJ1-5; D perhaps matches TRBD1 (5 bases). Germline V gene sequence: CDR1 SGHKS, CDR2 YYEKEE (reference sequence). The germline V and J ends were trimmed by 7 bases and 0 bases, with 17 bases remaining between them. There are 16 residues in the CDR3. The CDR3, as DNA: TGTGCCAGCGGCGGGGTGGGAGGGGATAGCAATCAGCCCCAGCATTTT. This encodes CASGGVGGDSNQPQHF.

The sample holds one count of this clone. CDR3 residues: CASSLAMRGGGKTQYF. CDR3 DNA sequence: TGTGCCAGCAGCTTAGCGATGCGGGGGGGCGGGAAGACCCAGTACTTC. This chain connects TRBV7-2 to TRBJ2-5; 9 bases map to TRBD2. V trimming: 0 bases; J trimming: 6 bases; junction bases outside the gene matches: 8. The CDR3 is made up of 16 amino acids. The germline gives CDR1 SGHTA, CDR2 FQGNSA.

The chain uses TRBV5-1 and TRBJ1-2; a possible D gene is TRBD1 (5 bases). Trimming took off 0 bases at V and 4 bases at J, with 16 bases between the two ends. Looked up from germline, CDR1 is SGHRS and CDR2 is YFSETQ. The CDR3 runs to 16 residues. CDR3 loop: CASSLGGSVDLYGYTF. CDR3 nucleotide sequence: TGCGCCAGCAGCTTGGGGGGGAGCGTCGACCTCTATGGCTACACCTTC. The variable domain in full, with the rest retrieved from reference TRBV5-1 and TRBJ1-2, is KAGVTQTPRYLIKTRGQQVTLSCSPISGHRSVSWYQQTPGQGLQFLFEYFSETQRNKGNFPGRFSGRQFSNSRSEMNVSTLELGDSALYLCASSLGGSVDLYGYTFGSGTRLTVV.

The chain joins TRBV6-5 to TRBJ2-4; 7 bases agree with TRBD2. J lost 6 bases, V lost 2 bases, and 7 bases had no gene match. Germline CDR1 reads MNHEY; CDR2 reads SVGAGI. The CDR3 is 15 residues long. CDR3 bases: TGTGCCAGCAGTTACGGGAGGACGGGGGGAAACATTCAGTACTTC. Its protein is CASSYGRTGGNIQYF.

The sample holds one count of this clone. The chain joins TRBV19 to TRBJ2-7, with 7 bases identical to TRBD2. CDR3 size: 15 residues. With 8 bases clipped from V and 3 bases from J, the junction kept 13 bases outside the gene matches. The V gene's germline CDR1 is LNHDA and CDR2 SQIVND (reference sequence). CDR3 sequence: CASRLGGGVVYEQYF. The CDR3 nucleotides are TGTGCCAGTCGGCTCGGCGGGGGAGTCGTCTACGAGCAGTACTTC.

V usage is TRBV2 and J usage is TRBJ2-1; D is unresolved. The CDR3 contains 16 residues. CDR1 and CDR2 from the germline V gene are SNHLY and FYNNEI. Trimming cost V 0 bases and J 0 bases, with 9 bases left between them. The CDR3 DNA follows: TGTGCCAGCAGTGAAGCAGGGCTTTTCTCCTACAATGAGCAGTTCTTC. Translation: CASSEAGLFSYNEQFF.

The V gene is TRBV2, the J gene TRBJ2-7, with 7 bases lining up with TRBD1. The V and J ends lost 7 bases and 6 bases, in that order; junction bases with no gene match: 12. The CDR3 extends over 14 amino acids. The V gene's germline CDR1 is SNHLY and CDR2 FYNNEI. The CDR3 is CASTGQAPPGEQYF. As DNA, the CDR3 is TGTGCCAGCACTGGACAGGCACCCCCTGGCGAGCAGTACTTC.

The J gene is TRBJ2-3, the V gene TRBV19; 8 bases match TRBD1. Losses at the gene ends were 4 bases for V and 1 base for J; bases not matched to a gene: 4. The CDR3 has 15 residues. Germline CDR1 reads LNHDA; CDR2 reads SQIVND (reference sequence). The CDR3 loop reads CASSTQGVGTDTQYF. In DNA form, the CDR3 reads TGTGCCAGTAGTACACAGGGGGTGGGCACAGATACGCAGTATTTT.

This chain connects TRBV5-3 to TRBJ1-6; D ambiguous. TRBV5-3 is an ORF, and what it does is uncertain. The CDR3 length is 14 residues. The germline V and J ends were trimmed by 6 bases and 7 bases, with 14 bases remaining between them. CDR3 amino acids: CARTNDDRNSPLHF. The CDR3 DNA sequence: TGTGCCAGAACCAACGATGATAGGAATTCACCCCTCCACTTT.

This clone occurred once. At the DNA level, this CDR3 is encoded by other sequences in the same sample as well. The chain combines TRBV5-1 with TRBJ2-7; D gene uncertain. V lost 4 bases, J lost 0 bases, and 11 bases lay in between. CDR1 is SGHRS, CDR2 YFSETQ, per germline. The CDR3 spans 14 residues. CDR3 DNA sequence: TGCGCCAGCAGCCTAGACGGACGCTCCTACGAGCAGTACTTC. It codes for CASSLDGRSYEQYF.

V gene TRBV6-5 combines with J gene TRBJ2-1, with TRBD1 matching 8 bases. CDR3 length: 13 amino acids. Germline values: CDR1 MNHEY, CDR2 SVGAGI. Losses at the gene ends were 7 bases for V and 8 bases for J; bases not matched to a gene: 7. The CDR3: CASTRLDRDEQFF. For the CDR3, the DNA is TGTGCCAGCACCCGACTGGACAGGGATGAGCAGTTCTTC.